The 4 T cell receptor beta chains listed next were all sequenced from one sample in a study of regulatory T cells in long-lasting Graves disease. Time point specified: newly diagnosed GD, antithyroid drugs for less than 3 months. The TCR library was prepared using RNA isolated from PBMCs. To make TCR beta libraries, researchers used iRepertoire HTBI primers and Arm-PCR of CDR3 regions. TCRdb called the multiplex PCR reads again in MiXCR, with one record for every CDR3 protein. The sample consists of about 440,000 distinct CDR3 sequences, just under 15% of them appearing once. These data also featured in a second study, about T cells in Graves' hyperthyroidism and ophthalmopathy.

The input for sequencing was peripheral blood mononuclear cells (PBMCs), taken at new diagnosis, from a patient treated with antithyroid drugs. The receptor source for this set is a woman in her thirties with Graves disease.

This clonotype was counted many times. The genes are TRBV3-1 and TRBJ1-5; TRBD1 is a possible D gene (5 bases). The CDR3 loop spans 15 amino acids. V gave up 1 base and J gave up 8 bases, with 15 bases separating them. CDR1 is LGHDT and CDR2 is YNNKEL in the germline V gene (reference sequence). As DNA, the CDR3 is TGTGCCAGCAGCCAAGCCCTGGGACCGAGCGAGCCCCAGCATTTT. Translation: CASSQALGPSEPQHF.

This clonotype turned up a few times. The genes are TRBV20-1 and TRBJ2-7; D possibly matches TRBD1 or TRBD2 (5 bases each). This CDR3 has 14 amino acids. Trimming cost V 0 bases and J 3 bases, with 12 bases left between them. CDR1 is DFQATT, CDR2 SNEGSKA, per germline (reference sequence). The CDR3 loop is CSARDRGTLYEQYF. The CDR3 DNA follows: TGCAGTGCTAGAGATCGTGGGACCCTCTACGAGCAGTACTTC.

This clonotype came up many times. The chain carries TRBV7-3 and TRBJ2-3, with D hard to call. This CDR3 is built from 15 residues. Germline loops: CDR1 SGHTA, CDR2 FQGTGA. V was trimmed by 2 bases and J by 0 bases, leaving 9 bases between them. CDR3 residues: CASSLFMTSTDTQYF. CDR3 sequence (DNA): TGTGCCAGCAGCTTATTTATGACTAGCACAGATACGCAGTATTTT.

J is TRBJ2-5 and V is TRBV18; possibly TRBD1 or TRBD2 for D (5 bases each). The length of the CDR3 is 17 residues. Deletions cut 3 bases from V and 4 bases from J, with 21 bases between. Germline loops: CDR1 KGHSH, CDR2 LQKENI. CDR3: CASSPLPGRRVGETQYF. As DNA, the CDR3 is TGTGCCAGCTCACCCCTTCCGGGACGTCGTGTTGGAGAGACCCAGTACTTC.